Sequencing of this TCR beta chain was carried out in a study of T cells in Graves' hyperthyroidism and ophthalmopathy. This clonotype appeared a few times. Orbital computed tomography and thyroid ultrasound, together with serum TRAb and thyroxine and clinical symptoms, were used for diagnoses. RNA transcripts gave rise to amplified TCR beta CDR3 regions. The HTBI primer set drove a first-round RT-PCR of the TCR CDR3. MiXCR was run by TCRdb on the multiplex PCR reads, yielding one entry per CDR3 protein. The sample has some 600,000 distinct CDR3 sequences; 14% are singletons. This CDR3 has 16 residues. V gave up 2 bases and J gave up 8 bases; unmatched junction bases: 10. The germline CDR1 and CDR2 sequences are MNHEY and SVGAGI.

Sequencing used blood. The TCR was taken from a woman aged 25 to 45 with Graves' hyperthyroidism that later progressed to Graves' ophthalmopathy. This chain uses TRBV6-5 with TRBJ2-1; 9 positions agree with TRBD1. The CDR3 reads CASSYEPGQGIDEQFF. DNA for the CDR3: TGTGCCAGCAGTTACGAACCGGGACAGGGAATCGATGAGCAGTTCTTC.